This TCR beta chain appears in the sequencing data of a study of OX40 agonist ivuxolimab in advanced cancers. Study-level information: Ivuxolimab, which is an agonistic anti-OX40 (CD134) antibody, was administered to the patients. A partial response was reached by three patients: one with hepatocellular carcinoma and two with cutaneous melanoma.

Repertoires were generated with immunoSEQ multiplex PCR, while TCRdb's copy carries only in-frame clones and drops some. The top ten hold 30% of the sample, which has over 8,000 clones, 70% to 80% seen once. This CDR3 comprises 14 residues. Germline V gene data show CDR1 as MNHEY and CDR2 as SVGAGI. Between the trimmed V and J ends, which lost 6 bases and 1 base, there was a span of 12 bases. Patients who had autoimmune disease history or got systemic immunosuppression were left out. The sampling schedule covered blood at baseline, cycle 4 day 1, and cycle 7 day 1. The sequencing used CD4+ or CD8+ T cells sorted from blood, collected in a trial of the OX40 agonist ivuxolimab. The TCR originated in an adult with an advanced solid tumor such as melanoma, head and neck, liver or kidney cancer. The rearrangement joins TRBV6-5 to TRBJ2-5, with TRBD2 as a possible D gene (6 bases). The CDR3 nucleotides are TGTGCCAGCAGGCCGTGGGACTCCCAAGAGACCCAGTACTTC. Translating it yields CASRPWDSQETQYF.